A single sample gave rise to the 2 T cell receptor beta chains below, sequenced in a study of identical twins. A single record per CDR3 protein comes from TCRdb applying MiXCR to the 5' RACE reads. Of 1.5 million to 2 million distinct CDR3 sequences listed, under 35% are singletons. The sequencing input was cord blood. The receptors come from a newborn girl in good health.

This clonotype was observed a few times. The CDR3 nucleotides are TGTGCCAGCAGCTTCAAGTTGGACAGGGGGCCCTATGGCTACACCTTC. Its protein is CASSFKLDRGPYGYTF. The J gene is TRBJ1-2, the V gene TRBV7-9; 11 nucleotides agree with TRBD1. J lost 4 bases, V lost 3 bases, and 7 bases had no gene match. Germline lookup yields CDR1 SEHNR and CDR2 FQNEAQ (reference sequence). CDR3 length: 16 amino acids.

This clonotype was observed a few times. This sequence joins TRBV9 and TRBJ2-1; 12 bases fit TRBD2. This CDR3 comprises 15 residues. The junction had 0 bases not matched to a gene; V was cut back by 3 bases and J by 2 bases. The germline CDR1 and CDR2 sequences are SGDLS and YYNGEE. CDR3 amino acids: CASSASGRAYNEQFF. DNA of the CDR3: TGTGCCAGCAGCGCTAGCGGGAGGGCCTACAATGAGCAGTTCTTC.